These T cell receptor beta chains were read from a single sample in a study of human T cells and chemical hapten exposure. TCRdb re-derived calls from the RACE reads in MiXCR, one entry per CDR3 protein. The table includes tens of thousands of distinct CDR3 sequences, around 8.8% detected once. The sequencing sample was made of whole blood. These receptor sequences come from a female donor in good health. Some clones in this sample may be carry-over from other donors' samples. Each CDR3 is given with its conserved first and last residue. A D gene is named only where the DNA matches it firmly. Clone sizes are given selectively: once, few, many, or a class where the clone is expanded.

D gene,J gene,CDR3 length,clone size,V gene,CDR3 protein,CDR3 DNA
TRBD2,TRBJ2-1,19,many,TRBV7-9,CASSTPGTSGRWGYNEQFF,TGTGCCAGCAGCACTCCCGGGACTAGCGGGAGATGGGGTTACAATGAGCAGTTCTTC
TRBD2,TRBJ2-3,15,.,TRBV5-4,CASSTPGLGRDTQYF,TGTGCCAGCAGCACGCCGGGACTAGGAAGAGATACGCAGTATTTT
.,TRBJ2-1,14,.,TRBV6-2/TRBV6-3,CASSGGGSYNEQFF,TGTGCCAGCAGTGGGGGAGGAAGCTACAATGAGCAGTTCTTC
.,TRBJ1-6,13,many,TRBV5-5,CASSLVAAGPLHF,TGTGCCAGCAGCTTAGTTGCGGCAGGACCCCTCCACTTT
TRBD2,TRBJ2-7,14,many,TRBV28,CASSLERESWEQYF,TGTGCCAGCAGTTTAGAGCGGGAGAGTTGGGAGCAGTACTTC
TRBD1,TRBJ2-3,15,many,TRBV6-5,CASSSPGQGPDTQYF,TGTGCCAGCAGTTCACCGGGACAGGGGCCAGATACGCAGTATTTT
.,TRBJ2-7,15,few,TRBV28,CASRLAKRGSGEQYF,TGTGCCAGCAGGCTAGCGAAGAGGGGAAGTGGCGAGCAGTACTTC
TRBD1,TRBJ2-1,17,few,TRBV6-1,CASIRDRGLAGASEQFF,TGTGCCAGCATCAGGGACAGGGGGTTGGCGGGGGCCTCGGAGCAGTTCTTC
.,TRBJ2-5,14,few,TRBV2,CASSERNNQETQYF,TGTGCCAGCAGTGAAAGGAATAACCAAGAGACCCAGTACTTC
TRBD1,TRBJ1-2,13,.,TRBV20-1,CSARGTGAHGYTF,TGCAGTGCTAGGGGAACAGGGGCGCATGGCTACACCTTC
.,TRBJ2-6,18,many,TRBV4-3,CASSQHRQPYSGANVLTF,TGCGCCAGCAGCCAACATCGACAGCCCTACTCTGGGGCCAACGTCCTGACTTTC
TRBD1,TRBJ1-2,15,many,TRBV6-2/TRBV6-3,CASTLDRAANYGYTF,TGTGCCAGCACTCTCGACAGGGCAGCTAACTATGGCTACACCTTC
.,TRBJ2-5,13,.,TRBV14,CASSRIKRETQYF,TGTGCCAGCAGCCGGATAAAGCGAGAGACCCAGTACTTC
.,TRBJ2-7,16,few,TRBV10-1,CATSDPARDTPYEQYF,TGCGCCACTAGTGATCCCGCTCGGGACACTCCCTACGAGCAGTACTTC
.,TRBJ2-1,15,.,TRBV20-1,CSARIRGGSYNEQFF,TGCAGTGCTAGGATCAGGGGCGGGAGCTACAATGAGCAGTTCTTC
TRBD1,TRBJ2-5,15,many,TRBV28,CASSGPRTGQETQYF,TGTGCCAGCAGTGGACCCAGGACAGGTCAAGAGACCCAGTACTTC
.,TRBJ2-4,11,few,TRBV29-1,CSVERTGVEYF,TGCAGCGTTGAACGGACCGGAGTGGAGTACTTC
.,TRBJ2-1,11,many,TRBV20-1,CSTSVWGEQFF,TGCAGTACATCCGTTTGGGGTGAGCAGTTCTTC
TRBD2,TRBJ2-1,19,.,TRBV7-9,CASSLGGAGGINSYNEQFF,TGTGCCAGCAGCTTAGGCGGCGCGGGAGGCATAAACTCCTACAATGAGCAGTTCTTC
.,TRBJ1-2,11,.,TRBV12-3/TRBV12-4,CASKRGFGYTF,TGTGCCAGCAAGAGGGGATTTGGCTACACCTTC